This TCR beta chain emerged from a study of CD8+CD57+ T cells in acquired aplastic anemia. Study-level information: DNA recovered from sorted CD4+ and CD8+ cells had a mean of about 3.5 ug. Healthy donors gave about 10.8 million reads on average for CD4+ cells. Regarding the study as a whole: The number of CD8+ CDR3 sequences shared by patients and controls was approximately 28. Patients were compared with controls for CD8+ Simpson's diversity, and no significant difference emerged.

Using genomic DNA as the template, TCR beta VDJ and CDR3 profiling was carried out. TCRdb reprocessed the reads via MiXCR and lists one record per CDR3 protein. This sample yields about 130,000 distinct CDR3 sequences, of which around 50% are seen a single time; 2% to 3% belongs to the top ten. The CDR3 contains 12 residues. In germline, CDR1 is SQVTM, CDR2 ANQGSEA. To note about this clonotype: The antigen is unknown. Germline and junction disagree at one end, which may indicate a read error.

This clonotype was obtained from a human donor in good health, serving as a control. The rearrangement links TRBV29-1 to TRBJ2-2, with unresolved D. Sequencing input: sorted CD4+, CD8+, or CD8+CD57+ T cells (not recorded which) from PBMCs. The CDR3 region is CSVASNIGELFF. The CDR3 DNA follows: TGCAGCGTTGCCTCGAACATCGGGGAGCTGTTTTTT.